What follows describes a single TCR beta chain. Its target is unknown. The data stem from a study of T cell responses to AZD1222 COVID-19 vaccine. Study-level points and caveats: Researchers took repertoire samples only after the peak T cell response had come. Among spike-specific TCRs, nearly half reportedly target unmutated variant regions.

Germline CDR1 and CDR2: LNHDA and SQIVND (reference sequence). Losses at the gene ends were 2 bases for V and 4 bases for J; bases not matched to a gene: 8. The CDR3 contains 16 residues. The method was immunoSEQ multiplex PCR; TCRdb's version includes in-frame clones alone and lacks a portion of them. Of around 63,000 clones in the sample, approximately 85% are singletons; the top ten hold roughly a fifth. Source: peripheral blood, taken on day 0 of AZD1222 vaccination. The chain joins TRBV19 to TRBJ2-1; 7 nucleotides agree with TRBD2. This receptor was obtained from an adult in good health. The CDR3 nucleotides read TGTGCCAGTAGTATACGGACCAGCGGGGTTTACAATGAGCAGTTCTTC. Amino acids: CASSIRTSGVYNEQFF.